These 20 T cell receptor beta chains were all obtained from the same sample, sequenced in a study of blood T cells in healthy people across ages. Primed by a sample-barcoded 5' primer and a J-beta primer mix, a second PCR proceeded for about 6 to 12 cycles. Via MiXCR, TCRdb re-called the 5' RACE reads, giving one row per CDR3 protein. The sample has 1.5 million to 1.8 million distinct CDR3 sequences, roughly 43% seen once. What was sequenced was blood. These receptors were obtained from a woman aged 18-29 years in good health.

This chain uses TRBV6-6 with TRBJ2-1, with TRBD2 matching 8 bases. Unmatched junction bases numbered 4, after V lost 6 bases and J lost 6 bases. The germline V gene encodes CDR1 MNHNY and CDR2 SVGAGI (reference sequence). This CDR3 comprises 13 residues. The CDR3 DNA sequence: TGTGCCAGCAGGAAACTAGCGGTCAATGAGCAGTTCTTC. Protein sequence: CASRKLAVNEQFF.

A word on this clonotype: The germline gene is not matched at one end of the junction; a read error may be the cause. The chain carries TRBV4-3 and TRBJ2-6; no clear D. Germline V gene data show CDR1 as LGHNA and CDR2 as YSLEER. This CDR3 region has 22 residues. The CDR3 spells CASSQDALRGLRIPSEANVLTF. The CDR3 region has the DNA TGCGCCAGCAGCCAAGATGCCCTGCGAGGTCTTAGGATCCCCTCTGAGGCCAACGTCCTGACTTTC.

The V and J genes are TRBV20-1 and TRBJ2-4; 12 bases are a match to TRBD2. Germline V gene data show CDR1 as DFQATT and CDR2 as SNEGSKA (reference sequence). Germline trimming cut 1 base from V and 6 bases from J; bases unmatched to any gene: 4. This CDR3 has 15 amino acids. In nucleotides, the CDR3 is TGCAGTGCTAGAGGCCCGGGACTAGCGGGAAACATTCAGTACTTC. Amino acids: CSARGPGLAGNIQYF.

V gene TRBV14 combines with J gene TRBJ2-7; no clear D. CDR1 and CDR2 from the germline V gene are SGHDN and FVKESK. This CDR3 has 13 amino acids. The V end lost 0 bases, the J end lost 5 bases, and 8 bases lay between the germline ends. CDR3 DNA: TGTGCCAGCAGCCAAGATAATTCGGACGAGCAGTACTTC. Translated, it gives CASSQDNSDEQYF.

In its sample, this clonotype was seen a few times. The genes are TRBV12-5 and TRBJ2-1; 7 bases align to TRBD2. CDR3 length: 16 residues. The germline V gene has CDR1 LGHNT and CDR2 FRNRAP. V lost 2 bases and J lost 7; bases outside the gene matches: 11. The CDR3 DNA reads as TGTGCTAGTGGTTTGCCCAGTCGAGGGAGGGGAAATGAGCAGTTCTTC. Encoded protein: CASGLPSRGRGNEQFF.

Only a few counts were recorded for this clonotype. In nucleotides, the CDR3 is TGCAGCGTTAGTCCCCACGGGATATTCGGTACTAACTATGGCTACACCTTC. Its protein is CSVSPHGIFGTNYGYTF. The chain combines TRBV29-1 with TRBJ1-2; D unclear. CDR3 length: 17 amino acids. The V gene's germline CDR1 is SQVTM and CDR2 ANQGSEA. V lost 5 bases, J lost 0 bases, and 22 bases lay in between.

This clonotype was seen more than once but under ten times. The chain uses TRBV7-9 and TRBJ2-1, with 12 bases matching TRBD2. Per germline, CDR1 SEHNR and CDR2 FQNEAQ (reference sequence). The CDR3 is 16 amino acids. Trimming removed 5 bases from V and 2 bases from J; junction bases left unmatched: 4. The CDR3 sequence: CASSRLAGETYNEQFF. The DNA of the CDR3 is TGTGCCAGCAGCCGACTAGCGGGGGAGACCTACAATGAGCAGTTCTTC.

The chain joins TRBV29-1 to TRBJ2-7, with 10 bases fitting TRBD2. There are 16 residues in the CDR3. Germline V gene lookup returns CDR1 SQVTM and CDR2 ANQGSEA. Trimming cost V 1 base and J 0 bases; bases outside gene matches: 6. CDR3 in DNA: TGCAGCGTTGAAGGCCTAGCGGGGGCCTCCTCCTACGAGCAGTACTTC. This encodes CSVEGLAGASSYEQYF.

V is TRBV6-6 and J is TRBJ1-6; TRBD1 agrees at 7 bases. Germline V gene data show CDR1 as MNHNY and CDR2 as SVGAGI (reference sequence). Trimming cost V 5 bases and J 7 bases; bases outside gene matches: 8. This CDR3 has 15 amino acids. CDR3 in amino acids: CASSAGQAQNSPLHF. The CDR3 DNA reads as TGTGCCAGCAGTGCCGGACAGGCTCAAAATTCACCCCTCCACTTT.

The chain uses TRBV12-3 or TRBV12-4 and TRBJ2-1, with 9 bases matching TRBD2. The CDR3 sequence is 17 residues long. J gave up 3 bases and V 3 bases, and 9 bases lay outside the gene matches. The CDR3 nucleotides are TGTGCCAGCAGTTTGGCCGGAGCGGGGGGTGACTACAATGAGCAGTTCTTC. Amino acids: CASSLAGAGGDYNEQFF.

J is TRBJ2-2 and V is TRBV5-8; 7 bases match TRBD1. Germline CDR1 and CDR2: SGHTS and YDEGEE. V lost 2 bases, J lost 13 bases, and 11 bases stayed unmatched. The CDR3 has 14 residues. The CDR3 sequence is CASSLQGPPGALFF. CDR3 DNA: TGTGCCAGCAGCTTACAGGGGCCACCCGGTGCGCTGTTTTTT.

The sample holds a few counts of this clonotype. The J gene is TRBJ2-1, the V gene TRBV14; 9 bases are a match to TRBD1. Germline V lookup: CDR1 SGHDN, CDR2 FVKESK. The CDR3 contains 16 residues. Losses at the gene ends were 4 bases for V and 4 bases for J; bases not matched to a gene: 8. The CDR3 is CASSRTGGIRYNEQFF. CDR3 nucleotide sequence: TGTGCCAGCAGCCGAACAGGGGGCATTCGTTACAATGAGCAGTTCTTC.

The CDR3 reads CASSDRENQPQHF. As DNA, the CDR3 is TGTGCCAGCAGTGATCGGGAGAATCAGCCCCAGCATTTT. The rearrangement uses TRBV2 and TRBJ1-5; no reliable D call. CDR3 length: 13 residues. Germline CDR1 is SNHLY and CDR2 is FYNNEI. Trimming shortened V by 3 bases and J by 4 bases, and 7 bases separated the two germline ends.

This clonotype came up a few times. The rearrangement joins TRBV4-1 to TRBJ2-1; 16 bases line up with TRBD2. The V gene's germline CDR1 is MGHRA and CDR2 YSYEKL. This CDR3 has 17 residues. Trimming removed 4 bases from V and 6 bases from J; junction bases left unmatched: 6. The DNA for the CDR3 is TGCGCCAGCAGCCGGGGACTAGCGGGGGGGCCGATCAATGAGCAGTTCTTC. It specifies CASSRGLAGGPINEQFF.

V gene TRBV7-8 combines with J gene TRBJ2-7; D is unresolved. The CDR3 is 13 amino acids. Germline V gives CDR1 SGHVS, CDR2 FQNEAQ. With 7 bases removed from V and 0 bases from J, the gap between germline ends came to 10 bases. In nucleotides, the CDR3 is TGTGCCAGCATGAACAGTTTCTCCTACGAGCAGTACTTC. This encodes CASMNSFSYEQYF.

CDR3 sequence reads: CSVRRPSNEQYF. DNA of the CDR3: TGCAGCGTCCGGCGACCCAGTAATGAGCAGTACTTC. V usage is TRBV29-1 and J usage is TRBJ2-5; unclear D gene. CDR1 SQVTM and CDR2 ANQGSEA come from the germline V gene. Trimming stripped 6 bases from V and 11 bases from J, with 19 bases between. The length of the CDR3 is 12 residues.

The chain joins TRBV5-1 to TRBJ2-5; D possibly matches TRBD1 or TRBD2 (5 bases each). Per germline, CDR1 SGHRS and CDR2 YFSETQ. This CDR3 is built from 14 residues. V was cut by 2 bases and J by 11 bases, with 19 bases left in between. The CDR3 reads CASSLGDLAGGQYF. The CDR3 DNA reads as TGCGCCAGCAGCTTAGGCGATCTAGCTGGGGGTCAGTACTTC.

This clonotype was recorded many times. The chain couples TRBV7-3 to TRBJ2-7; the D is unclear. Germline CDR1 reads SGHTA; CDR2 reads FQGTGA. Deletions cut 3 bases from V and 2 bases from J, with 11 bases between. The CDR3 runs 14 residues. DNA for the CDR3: TGTGCCAGCAGCTTTGGACCGACTCCCTACGAGCAGTACTTC. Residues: CASSFGPTPYEQYF.

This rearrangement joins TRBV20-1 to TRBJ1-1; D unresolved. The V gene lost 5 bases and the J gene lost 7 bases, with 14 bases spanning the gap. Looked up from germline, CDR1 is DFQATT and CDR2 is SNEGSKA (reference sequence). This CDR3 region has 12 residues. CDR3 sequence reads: CSAAPGPHEAFF. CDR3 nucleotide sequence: TGCAGTGCTGCTCCCGGGCCTCATGAAGCTTTCTTT.

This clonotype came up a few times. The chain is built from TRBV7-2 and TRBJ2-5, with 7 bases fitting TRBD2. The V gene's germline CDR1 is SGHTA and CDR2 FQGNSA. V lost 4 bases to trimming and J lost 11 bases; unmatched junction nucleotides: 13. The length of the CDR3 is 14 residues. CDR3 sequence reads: CASSSLGGRREQYF. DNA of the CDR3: TGTGCCAGCAGCTCGCTAGGCGGACGGCGGGAGCAGTACTTC.